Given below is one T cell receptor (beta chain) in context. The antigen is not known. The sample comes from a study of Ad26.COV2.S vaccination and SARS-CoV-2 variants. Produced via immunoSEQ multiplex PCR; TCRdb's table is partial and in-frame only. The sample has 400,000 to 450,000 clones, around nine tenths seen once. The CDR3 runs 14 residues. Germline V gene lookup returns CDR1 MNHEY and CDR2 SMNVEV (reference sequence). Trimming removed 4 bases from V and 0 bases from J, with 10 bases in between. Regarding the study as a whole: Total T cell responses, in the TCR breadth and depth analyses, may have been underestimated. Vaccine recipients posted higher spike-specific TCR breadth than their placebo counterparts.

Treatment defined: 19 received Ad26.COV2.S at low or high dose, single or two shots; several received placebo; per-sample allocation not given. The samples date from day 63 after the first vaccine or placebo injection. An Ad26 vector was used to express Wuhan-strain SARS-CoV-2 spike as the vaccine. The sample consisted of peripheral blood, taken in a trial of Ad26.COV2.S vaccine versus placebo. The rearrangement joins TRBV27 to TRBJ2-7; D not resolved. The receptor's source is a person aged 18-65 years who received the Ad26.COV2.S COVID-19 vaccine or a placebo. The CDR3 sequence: CASSYSRSSYEQYF. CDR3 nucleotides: TGTGCCAGCAGTTATAGCAGGAGCTCCTACGAGCAGTACTTC.